A selection of T cell receptor beta chains follows, all from one sample in a study of CD8 T cells in Susac syndrome. TCRdb re-analysed the immunoSEQ multiplex PCR reads in MiXCR, keeping a single row per CDR3 protein. The sample consists of 65,000 to 75,000 distinct CDR3 sequences, approximately 95% of them appearing once. The sample was CD8+ T cells from PBMCs. These receptors originate from a human donor in good health. CDR3s include the opening cysteine and the closing phenylalanine or tryptophan. Each record gives: J gene, clone size, D gene, V gene, CDR3 DNA, CDR3 protein. The D gene is left open where the match is weak. Not all rows give a size; the values are once, few, many and, for expanded clones, a class.

J gene: TRBJ2-5
clone size: .
D gene: .
V gene: TRBV5-6
CDR3 DNA: TGTGCCAGCAGCTCCACGGAAGGGCTGCAAGAGACCCAGTACTTC
CDR3 protein: CASSSTEGLQETQYF

J gene: TRBJ2-1
clone size: .
D gene: TRBD1
V gene: TRBV7-7
CDR3 DNA: TGTGCTAGCAGCTCTCCGGGACAGGGGATCCATGAGCAGTTCTTC
CDR3 protein: CASSSPGQGIHEQFF

J gene: TRBJ1-4
clone size: .
D gene: .
V gene: TRBV27
CDR3 DNA: TGTGCCAGCAGTCCAGGACCCTGGGGGGCGAAACTGTTTTTT
CDR3 protein: CASSPGPWGAKLFF

J gene: TRBJ1-1
clone size: .
D gene: TRBD1
V gene: TRBV9
CDR3 DNA: TGTGCCAGCAGCGGGGGACAGGGGAGGGGAGAAGCTTTCTTT
CDR3 protein: CASSGGQGRGEAFF

J gene: TRBJ1-6
clone size: .
D gene: .
V gene: TRBV5-1
CDR3 DNA: TGCGCCAGCAGACTCTCGGGTTTGAATTCACCCCTCCACTTT
CDR3 protein: CASRLSGLNSPLHF

J gene: TRBJ1-1
clone size: .
D gene: .
V gene: TRBV15
CDR3 DNA: TGTGCCACCAGCATCATGACGGTGAACACTGAAGCTTTCTTT
CDR3 protein: CATSIMTVNTEAFF

J gene: TRBJ2-2
clone size: once
D gene: .
V gene: TRBV11-2
CDR3 DNA: TGTGCCAGCAGCTTAGCCCCCGGGACGGTGGATGTCGGGGAGCTGTTTTTT
CDR3 protein: CASSLAPGTVDVGELFF

J gene: TRBJ2-7
clone size: .
D gene: .
V gene: TRBV27
CDR3 DNA: TGTGCCAGCAGTTTACTTGGGGCCGAGCAGTACTTC
CDR3 protein: CASSLLGAEQYF

J gene: TRBJ2-2
clone size: .
D gene: .
V gene: TRBV19
CDR3 DNA: TGTGCCAGTAGTATTGGGTTGGCTAGCTTTAACACCGGGGAGCTGTTTTTT
CDR3 protein: CASSIGLASFNTGELFF

J gene: TRBJ1-1
clone size: .
D gene: .
V gene: TRBV5-6
CDR3 DNA: TGTGCCAGCGCCCCCGGTCAGGGGACTGAAGCTTTCTTT
CDR3 protein: CASAPGQGTEAFF

J gene: TRBJ1-2
clone size: .
D gene: .
V gene: TRBV7-3
CDR3 DNA: TGTGCCAGCAGCTTAACAGGGCGCGACTATGGCTACACCTTC
CDR3 protein: CASSLTGRDYGYTF

J gene: TRBJ2-4
clone size: .
D gene: TRBD1
V gene: TRBV27
CDR3 DNA: TGTGCCAGCAGTTCCACCTGGGACAGGGAAAAGTGGGCCAAAAACATTCAGTACTTC
CDR3 protein: CASSSTWDREKWAKNIQYF

J gene: TRBJ1-2
clone size: .
D gene: .
V gene: TRBV7-9
CDR3 DNA: TGTGCCAGCAGCTTAGGGAAGGGGACTTATGGCTACACCTTC
CDR3 protein: CASSLGKGTYGYTF

J gene: TRBJ1-2
clone size: once
D gene: .
V gene: TRBV5-1
CDR3 DNA: TGCGCCAGCAGTCCTACAGGGAATGGCTACACCTTC
CDR3 protein: CASSPTGNGYTF

J gene: TRBJ1-2
clone size: .
D gene: .
V gene: TRBV4-1
CDR3 DNA: TGCGCCAGCAGCCAAGTGTCTGCTACCGACTACACCTTC
CDR3 protein: CASSQVSATDYTF

J gene: TRBJ2-7
clone size: .
D gene: TRBD1
V gene: TRBV5-1
CDR3 DNA: TGCGCCAGCAGCATCGGGACAGGGGGGACCTACGAGCAGTACTTC
CDR3 protein: CASSIGTGGTYEQYF

J gene: TRBJ2-2
clone size: .
D gene: .
V gene: TRBV13
CDR3 DNA: TGTGCCAGCAGCTTAGAACGGGAGAACACCGGGGAGCTGTTTTTT
CDR3 protein: CASSLERENTGELFF

J gene: TRBJ2-5
clone size: few
D gene: .
V gene: TRBV2
CDR3 DNA: TGTGCCAGCTCCGGGGAGACCCAGTACTTC
CDR3 protein: CASSGETQYF

J gene: TRBJ2-2
clone size: .
D gene: TRBD2
V gene: TRBV19
CDR3 DNA: TGTGCCAGTAGTATAGTAGCGGGGGGAACCGGGGAGCTGTTTTTT
CDR3 protein: CASSIVAGGTGELFF

J gene: TRBJ2-5
clone size: .
D gene: .
V gene: TRBV4-1
CDR3 DNA: TGCGCCAGCAGCCAAGGGGTGGACGGGTGGTTTGAGACCCAGTACTTC
CDR3 protein: CASSQGVDGWFETQYF

J gene: TRBJ2-5
clone size: .
D gene: TRBD2
V gene: TRBV7-3
CDR3 DNA: TGTGCCAGCAGCTTAACCGGGGGGGGTCTAGAGACCCAGTACTTC
CDR3 protein: CASSLTGGGLETQYF

J gene: TRBJ2-6
clone size: once
D gene: .
V gene: TRBV30
CDR3 DNA: TGTGCCTGGTCCCGGGGCTCTGGGGCCAACGTCCTGACTTTC
CDR3 protein: CAWSRGSGANVLTF

J gene: TRBJ2-2
clone size: .
D gene: .
V gene: TRBV9
CDR3 DNA: TGTGCCAGCAGCGTAGGAGGGTCGAACACCGGGGAGCTGTTTTTT
CDR3 protein: CASSVGGSNTGELFF

J gene: TRBJ2-2
clone size: .
D gene: .
V gene: TRBV7-2
CDR3 DNA: TGTGCCAGCAGCTTAGGGGTGGGAAACACCGGGGAGCTGTTTTTT
CDR3 protein: CASSLGVGNTGELFF

J gene: TRBJ2-2
clone size: .
D gene: TRBD2
V gene: TRBV3-1
CDR3 DNA: TGTGCCAGCAGCCAACCTAGCGGGGGGCCGGACACCGGGGAGCTGTTTTTT
CDR3 protein: CASSQPSGGPDTGELFF

J gene: TRBJ1-1
clone size: .
D gene: .
V gene: TRBV12-3/TRBV12-4
CDR3 DNA: TGTGCCAGCAGACCGACACTAATTGGCACTGAAGCTTTCTTT
CDR3 protein: CASRPTLIGTEAFF

J gene: TRBJ1-2
clone size: .
D gene: .
V gene: TRBV7-2
CDR3 DNA: TGTGCCAGCAGCTTAGGGACACCCTATGGCTACACCTTC
CDR3 protein: CASSLGTPYGYTF

J gene: TRBJ2-7
clone size: .
D gene: .
V gene: TRBV9
CDR3 DNA: TGTGCCAGCAGCGTAGGCGAGGGGGGCCACGAGCAGTACTTC
CDR3 protein: CASSVGEGGHEQYF

J gene: TRBJ1-6
clone size: .
D gene: TRBD1
V gene: TRBV27
CDR3 DNA: TGTGCCAGCACCCCGACAGGGATTAATTCACCCCTCCACTTT
CDR3 protein: CASTPTGINSPLHF

J gene: TRBJ2-3
clone size: .
D gene: .
V gene: TRBV3-1
CDR3 DNA: TGTGCCAGCAGCCAGGATCGCCCGCTCACAGATACGCAGTATTTT
CDR3 protein: CASSQDRPLTDTQYF

J gene: TRBJ1-1
clone size: .
D gene: .
V gene: TRBV27
CDR3 DNA: TGTGCCAGCAGTTTCCCTAGCTCTGAAGCTTTCTTT
CDR3 protein: CASSFPSSEAFF

J gene: TRBJ2-5
clone size: .
D gene: .
V gene: TRBV9
CDR3 DNA: TGTGCCAGCAGCGTAGCAGGGATGGAGACCCAGTACTTC
CDR3 protein: CASSVAGMETQYF

J gene: TRBJ1-2
clone size: .
D gene: .
V gene: TRBV4-1
CDR3 DNA: TGCGCCAGCAGCCAAGGAACGGGCTACACCTTC
CDR3 protein: CASSQGTGYTF

J gene: TRBJ1-5
clone size: .
D gene: .
V gene: TRBV3-1
CDR3 DNA: TGTGCCAGCAGCCCCATAGGGAGCAATCAGCCCCAGCATTTT
CDR3 protein: CASSPIGSNQPQHF

J gene: TRBJ1-2
clone size: once
D gene: .
V gene: TRBV27
CDR3 DNA: TGTGCCAGCAGTTTTGTGGGGACCTATGGCTACACCTTC
CDR3 protein: CASSFVGTYGYTF

J gene: TRBJ2-7
clone size: .
D gene: TRBD1
V gene: TRBV3-1
CDR3 DNA: TGTGCCAGCAGCCAGGGGACAGGGGTCGCCTACGAGCAGTACTTC
CDR3 protein: CASSQGTGVAYEQYF

J gene: TRBJ1-5
clone size: .
D gene: .
V gene: TRBV9
CDR3 DNA: TGTGCCAGCAGCGTAGGACCCCGAGTCAAGTCGCCCCAGCATTTT
CDR3 protein: CASSVGPRVKSPQHF

J gene: TRBJ2-1
clone size: .
D gene: TRBD2
V gene: TRBV15
CDR3 DNA: TGTGCCACCAGCAGAGTTGGCGGGGGGGGCTACAATGAGCAGTTCTTC
CDR3 protein: CATSRVGGGGYNEQFF

J gene: TRBJ2-5
clone size: .
D gene: .
V gene: TRBV6-5
CDR3 DNA: TGTGCCAGCAGTTACTCGCGGGGCCAAGAGACCCAGTACTTC
CDR3 protein: CASSYSRGQETQYF

J gene: TRBJ2-7
clone size: .
D gene: .
V gene: TRBV12-3/TRBV12-4
CDR3 DNA: TGTGCCAGCAGTTTTAAAGGGGGGTCCTACGAGCAGTACTTC
CDR3 protein: CASSFKGGSYEQYF

J gene: TRBJ2-7
clone size: .
D gene: TRBD2
V gene: TRBV3-1
CDR3 DNA: TGTGCCAGCAGCCAAGATTCGGGGGGGCCACCCTACGAGCAGTACTTC
CDR3 protein: CASSQDSGGPPYEQYF

J gene: TRBJ2-1
clone size: .
D gene: TRBD2
V gene: TRBV14
CDR3 DNA: TGTGCCAGCAGCCAAGAAGGATTAGCGGGGGGGCGTCAGCAGTTCTTC
CDR3 protein: CASSQEGLAGGRQQFF

J gene: TRBJ2-3
clone size: .
D gene: .
V gene: TRBV24-1
CDR3 DNA: TGTGCCACCAGTGAGGTACCGGGACAGGGGCGGGGGGGTACAGATACGCAGTATTTT
CDR3 protein: CATSEVPGQGRGGTDTQYF

J gene: TRBJ1-1
clone size: .
D gene: .
V gene: TRBV4-3
CDR3 DNA: TGCGCCAGCAGCCAAGATGGGATGGGGACTGAAGCTTTCTTT
CDR3 protein: CASSQDGMGTEAFF

J gene: TRBJ1-2
clone size: .
D gene: .
V gene: TRBV25-1
CDR3 DNA: TGTGCCAGCAGTGTTCACGGTGGCTACACCTTC
CDR3 protein: CASSVHGGYTF

J gene: TRBJ1-1
clone size: once
D gene: .
V gene: TRBV27
CDR3 DNA: TGTGCCAGCAGTCCCCCCCCCGGCCTCCCTGGCATGAACACTGAAGCTTTCTTT
CDR3 protein: CASSPPPGLPGMNTEAFF

J gene: TRBJ1-1
clone size: .
D gene: .
V gene: TRBV27
CDR3 DNA: TGTGCCAGCAGTTTATCGCGGGGGCGGACCGAAGCTTTCTTT
CDR3 protein: CASSLSRGRTEAFF

J gene: TRBJ2-7
clone size: .
D gene: .
V gene: TRBV28
CDR3 DNA: TGTGCCAGCAGCATCGACTCCCCCGAGCAGTACTTC
CDR3 protein: CASSIDSPEQYF

J gene: TRBJ1-1
clone size: .
D gene: .
V gene: TRBV7-9
CDR3 DNA: TGTGCCAGCAGCCCCCTCACTTGGAACACTGAAGCTTTCTTT
CDR3 protein: CASSPLTWNTEAFF

J gene: TRBJ2-1
clone size: .
D gene: TRBD2
V gene: TRBV12-3/TRBV12-4
CDR3 DNA: TGTGCCAGCACCCGTAGCGGGGGGTCCTACAATGAGCAGTTCTTC
CDR3 protein: CASTRSGGSYNEQFF

J gene: TRBJ2-3
clone size: once
D gene: .
V gene: TRBV29-1
CDR3 DNA: TGCAGCGTTGAGGGGGAAACGCAGTATTTT
CDR3 protein: CSVEGETQYF

J gene: TRBJ2-1
clone size: .
D gene: .
V gene: TRBV15
CDR3 DNA: TGTGCCACCAGCAGTGCGGAAGAATACAATGAGCAGTTCTTC
CDR3 protein: CATSSAEEYNEQFF

J gene: TRBJ1-4
clone size: .
D gene: .
V gene: TRBV28
CDR3 DNA: TGTGCCAGCAGTCCATCAGGGGCCCCCCATGAAAAACTGTTTTTT
CDR3 protein: CASSPSGAPHEKLFF